The 28 T cell receptor beta chains reported below all come from one sample, sequenced in a study of cytomegalovirus exposure and HLA in healthy donors. PCR employed 60 Vbeta and 13 Jbeta primers. Clones were read by immunoSEQ multiplex PCR, and TCRdb kept only the in-frame ones, dropping some. In the table there are over 200,000 clones, 70% to 85% of which are singletons. The sequenced material came from PBMCs. The receptors come from a woman aged 55 to 70 in good health and CMV-seropositive.

The V call is TRBV7-9, the J call TRBJ2-1, with a tentative D call TRBD1 (5 bases). This CDR3 spans 15 amino acids. The V and J ends lost 5 bases and 2 bases respectively, with 13 bases between them. Germline-derived CDR1 and CDR2 are SEHNR and FQNEAQ (reference sequence). CDR3 sequence: CASSVPGNPYNEQFF. The CDR3 coding sequence is TGTGCCAGCAGCGTCCCAGGGAACCCCTACAATGAGCAGTTCTTC.

The rearrangement uses TRBV5-1 and TRBJ2-7; unclear D gene. Germline V lookup: CDR1 SGHRS, CDR2 YFSETQ. This CDR3 has 14 amino acids. The germline V and J ends were trimmed by 0 bases and 0 bases, with 7 bases remaining between them. The DNA for the CDR3 is TGCGCCAGCAGCTTGGAACGGTCCTCCTACGAGCAGTACTTC. Protein product: CASSLERSSYEQYF.

J is TRBJ1-4 and V is TRBV4-3, with 10 bases matching TRBD1. This CDR3 has 18 residues. Germline V CDR1 and CDR2: LGHNA, YSLEER. V was clipped by 3 bases and J by 2 bases; unmatched bases: 9. This CDR3 is CASSQPPGTGATNEKLFF. CDR3 in DNA: TGCGCCAGCAGCCAGCCACCCGGGACAGGGGCGACTAATGAAAAACTGTTTTTT.

The chain recombines TRBV7-2 with TRBJ2-5, with 9 bases aligning to TRBD2. CDR1 and CDR2 from the germline V gene are SGHTA and FQGNSA. The CDR3 is 14 amino acids. Trimming cost V 4 bases and J 11 bases; bases outside gene matches: 11. CDR3 nucleotides: TGTGCCAGCAGCTCCTCACTAGCGGGTCCTGAGCAGTACTTC. It is translated as CASSSSLAGPEQYF.

V is TRBV18 and J is TRBJ2-7, with 9 nucleotides matching TRBD1. This CDR3 spans 14 amino acids. V shed 3 bases and J 7 bases; nucleotides not matched to a gene: 7. CDR1 is KGHSH, CDR2 LQKENI, per germline. The CDR3 DNA sequence: TGTGCCAGCTCACCGGGACAGGGATTAAGGGAGCAGTACTTC. Its protein product is CASSPGQGLREQYF.

The rearrangement joins TRBV29-1 to TRBJ1-1, with D possibly TRBD1 on 5 matching bases. The CDR3 covers 14 residues. Per germline, CDR1 SQVTM and CDR2 ANQGSEA. The V and J ends lost 4 bases and 1 base respectively, with 13 bases between them. The CDR3 nucleotides are TGCAGCGTTGTCTTGACAGTACGGAACACTGAAGCTTTCTTT. Protein product: CSVVLTVRNTEAFF.

CDR3 protein: CASSFQGYGYTF. The CDR3 DNA sequence: TGTGCCAGCAGCTTCCAGGGCTATGGCTACACCTTC. This sequence joins TRBV11-2 and TRBJ1-2, with TRBD1 as a possible D gene (5 bases). Per germline, CDR1 SGHAT and CDR2 FQNNGV. V lost 3 bases and J 4 bases, leaving 6 bases between the germline ends. The CDR3 has 12 amino acids.

CDR3 sequence (DNA): TGTGCCAGTACCCCTAGCGGGGGTGGGGATACGCAGTATTTT. Translating gives CASTPSGGGDTQYF. The V and J genes are TRBV19 and TRBJ2-3; TRBD2 agrees at 10 bases. With V trimmed by 7 bases and J by 6 bases, 7 bases remained unmatched. The germline gives CDR1 LNHDA, CDR2 SQIVND (reference sequence). The CDR3 has 14 residues.

The gene calls are TRBV9 and TRBJ1-5; maybe TRBD1 (6 bases). Deletions cut 0 bases from V and 0 bases from J, with 19 bases between. The CDR3 consists of 19 residues. Germline V CDR1 and CDR2: SGDLS, YYNGEE. The CDR3 DNA reads as TGTGCCAGCAGCGTAGGAGGGGGATGGGGGTCAACTAGCAATCAGCCCCAGCATTTT. This codes for CASSVGGGWGSTSNQPQHF.

The chain is built from TRBV6-1 and TRBJ1-2; D is undetermined. The CDR3 length is 12 residues. CDR1 is MNHNS, CDR2 SASEGT, per germline. V lost 4 bases and J lost 6, with 9 bases in between. CDR3 in amino acids: CASSGPEDGYTF. The CDR3 DNA reads as TGTGCCAGCAGTGGGCCTGAGGATGGCTACACCTTC.

The J gene is TRBJ2-5, the V gene TRBV2; D might be TRBD1 (6 bases). Germline values: CDR1 SNHLY, CDR2 FYNNEI. Between the trimmed V and J ends, which lost 4 bases and 3 bases, there was a span of 9 bases. The length of the CDR3 is 13 residues. Written as DNA, the CDR3 is TGTGCCAGCAGTGTAAACAGGGAAGAGACCCAGTACTTC. It yields the protein CASSVNREETQYF.

The V gene is TRBV23-1, the J gene TRBJ2-5, with TRBD2 identical over 10 bases. TRBV23-1 is an open reading frame whose function is uncertain. The CDR3 loop spans 15 amino acids. The trim removed 6 bases at V and 4 bases at J, leaving 8 bases unmatched. Written as DNA, the CDR3 is TGCGCCAGCAGCCCCGGGACTAGCGAGGGAGAGACCCAGTACTTC. Its protein product is CASSPGTSEGETQYF.

The chain joins TRBV7-3 to TRBJ2-1, with no clear D. The CDR3 loop spans 14 amino acids. CDR1 SGHTA and CDR2 FQGTGA come from the germline V gene. Trimming pared 5 bases from V and 3 bases from J, leaving 11 bases between. CDR3 loop: CASSEGVLYNEQFF. The CDR3 region has the DNA TGTGCCAGCAGCGAAGGAGTCCTCTACAATGAGCAGTTCTTC.

This rearrangement joins TRBV30 to TRBJ2-5; D is undetermined. This CDR3 comprises 13 residues. CDR1 and CDR2 (germline): GTSNPN, SVGIG (reference sequence). Trimming left V 0 bases short and J 3 bases short, with 8 bases between. The CDR3 spells CAWSVHLKETQYF. CDR3 DNA sequence: TGTGCCTGGAGTGTACATCTCAAAGAGACCCAGTACTTC.

A single count supports this clone. CDR3 nucleotide sequence: TGTGCCAGCAGACGGGACAGGCAAAACTATGGCTACACCTTC. Translating gives CASRRDRQNYGYTF. The chain recombines TRBV6-1 with TRBJ1-2; 8 nucleotides align to TRBD1. V lost 6 bases, J lost 2 bases, and 5 bases stayed unmatched. Germline V gives CDR1 MNHNS, CDR2 SASEGT. CDR3 length: 14 residues.

V is TRBV6-1 and J is TRBJ2-1; a possible D gene is TRBD2 (5 bases). Trimming took 4 bases from V and 0 from J, leaving 13 bases between them. Per the germline V gene, CDR1 is MNHNS and CDR2 is SASEGT. CDR3 length: 16 amino acids. CDR3 residues: CASSGGSASSYNEQFF. DNA for the CDR3: TGTGCCAGCAGTGGGGGTAGCGCTAGCTCCTACAATGAGCAGTTCTTC.

This clone came up a few times. This chain links TRBV4-2 with TRBJ2-3, with D maybe TRBD2 (6 bases). The V end lost 2 bases, the J end lost 0 bases, and 12 bases lay between the germline ends. In germline, CDR1 is LGHNA, CDR2 YNFKEQ. The CDR3 consists of 16 residues. The CDR3 sequence: CASSQSLAASTDTQYF. The DNA for the CDR3 is TGTGCCAGCAGCCAATCTTTAGCGGCCAGCACAGATACGCAGTATTTT.

The chain joins TRBV19 to TRBJ1-3; D unclear. Trimming left V 5 bases short and J 4 bases short, with 12 bases between. The length of the CDR3 is 14 residues. In germline, CDR1 is LNHDA, CDR2 SQIVND (reference sequence). CDR3 bases: TGTGCCAGTAGTGGACGCGGGAGAGGAAACACCATATATTTT. This sequence encodes CASSGRGRGNTIYF. Based on the CDR3 plus reference TRBV19 and TRBJ1-3, the full variable domain is DGGITQSPKYLFRKEGQNVTLSCEQNLNHDAMYWYRQDPGQGLRLIYYSQIVNDFQKGDIAEGYSVSREKKESFPLTVTSAQKNPTAFYLCASSGRGRGNTIYFGEGSWLTVV.

The chain couples TRBV19 to TRBJ2-1; 15 bases are a match to TRBD2. CDR1 LNHDA and CDR2 SQIVND come from the germline V gene (reference sequence). The CDR3 is made up of 17 amino acids. V lost 4 bases and J lost 1; bases outside the gene matches: 2. This CDR3 reads CASSKGTSGRSYNEQFF. DNA for the CDR3: TGTGCCAGTAGTAAAGGGACTAGCGGGAGGTCCTACAATGAGCAGTTCTTC.

This chain links TRBV5-1 with TRBJ1-5; 9 bases fit TRBD1. V trimming: 4 bases; J trimming: 6 bases; junction bases outside the gene matches: 5. The CDR3 is 14 amino acids. The V gene's germline CDR1 is SGHRS and CDR2 YFSETQ. CDR3 loop: CASSHGTGSQPQHF. The DNA of the CDR3 is TGCGCCAGCAGCCATGGGACAGGGAGTCAGCCCCAGCATTTT.

J is TRBJ1-1 and V is TRBV6-5, with D hard to call. Germline CDR1 and CDR2: MNHEY and SVGAGI. V dropped 2 bases and J dropped 1 base, with 5 bases sitting between them. The CDR3 loop spans 13 amino acids. The CDR3 bases are TGTGCCAGCAGTTACCTCGGGAACACTGAAGCTTTCTTT. It translates to CASSYLGNTEAFF.

The genes are TRBV5-6 and TRBJ1-1, with D perhaps TRBD1 (6 bases). The CDR3 covers 14 residues. The germline CDR1 and CDR2 sequences are SGHDT and YYEEEE. The ends were cut back, 3 bases at V and 5 bases at J, with 14 bases in the middle. The CDR3 nucleotides read TGTGCCAGCAGCTGGCAGGGAGGGACAACTGAAGCTTTCTTT. Translation gives CASSWQGGTTEAFF.

The chain links TRBV27 to TRBJ1-1, with D uncertain. V lost 7 bases, J lost 0 bases, and 15 bases lay in between. Germline-derived CDR1 and CDR2 are MNHEY and SMNVEV (reference sequence). This CDR3 has 15 amino acids. CDR3 sequence reads: CASMSKPTVNTEAFF. CDR3 nucleotides: TGTGCCAGCATGTCTAAACCCACTGTGAACACTGAAGCTTTCTTT.

This chain's CDR3 is CASTPRTKYNYGYTF. The CDR3, as DNA: TGTGCCAGCACCCCACGGACAAAATATAACTATGGCTACACCTTC. The chain joins TRBV11-2 to TRBJ1-2; perhaps TRBD1 as D (5 bases). The CDR3 is made up of 15 amino acids. V was shortened by 7 bases and J by 1 base, with 16 bases between the two germline ends. The V gene's germline CDR1 is SGHAT and CDR2 FQNNGV.

The rearrangement uses TRBV28 and TRBJ2-7, with 7 bases that match TRBD1. This CDR3 contains 15 residues. The V gene end was trimmed by 3 bases and the J gene end by 6 bases; junction bases not matched to a gene: 11. The germline CDR1 and CDR2 sequences are MDHEN and SYDVKM. CDR3 sequence reads: CASSFLQGPIPEQYF. In nucleotides, the CDR3 is TGTGCCAGCAGTTTCCTACAGGGGCCCATTCCCGAGCAGTACTTC.

The V and J genes are TRBV7-9 and TRBJ2-1, with 7 bases matching TRBD1. The CDR3 runs 14 residues. Germline trimming cut 4 bases from V and 4 bases from J; bases unmatched to any gene: 4. Germline V gene data show CDR1 as SEHNR and CDR2 as FQNEAQ (reference sequence). Here the CDR3 DNA reads TGTGCCAGCAGCTCGGACAGGAATTACAATGAGCAGTTCTTC. Protein product: CASSSDRNYNEQFF.

This clone was detected a few times. This sequence joins TRBV2 and TRBJ2-4; weak D call: TRBD1 (5 bases). V lost 8 bases, J lost 0 bases, and 17 bases lay in between. The V gene's germline CDR1 is SNHLY and CDR2 FYNNEI. The CDR3 extends over 16 amino acids. The CDR3 reads CASEAQGALAKNIQYF. The CDR3 region has the DNA TGTGCCAGCGAAGCGCAGGGCGCTCTAGCCAAAAACATTCAGTACTTC.

Turning to this clone: Other DNA sequences of this sample code for an identical CDR3. The V call is TRBV6-1, the J call TRBJ2-7, with TRBD2 matching over 9 bases. V dropped 8 bases and J dropped 2; count of bases not matched to a gene: 10. The CDR3 is made up of 15 amino acids. Germline lookup yields CDR1 MNHNS and CDR2 SASEGT. CDR3 sequence (DNA): TGTGCCAGCGCCAAACTAGCGGGTGGGACCTACGAGCAGTACTTC. Translating it yields CASAKLAGGTYEQYF.